The T cell receptor (beta chain) described here comes from a study of regulatory T cells in long-lasting Graves disease. Time point described: newly diagnosed GD, antithyroid drugs for less than 3 months. The TCR library was made from RNA that had been extracted from PBMCs in TRIzol. The CDR3 totals 14 residues. J lost 5 bases, V lost 5 bases, and 7 bases had no gene match. Study-level findings and limits: Favored usage of TRBV28, TRBJ1-2 and TRBJ2-5 was recorded in persistent disease. Among the persistent patients, 2,741 public clonotypes were shared, more than the roughly 900 shared among new patients. Not thyroid tissue but only peripheral blood was studied.

Construction of the TCR beta libraries employed iRepertoire HTBI primers in conjunction with Arm-PCR of CDR3 regions. TCRdb re-derived calls from the multiplex PCR reads in MiXCR, one entry per CDR3 protein. The sample lists about 540,000 distinct CDR3 sequences, roughly 14% occurring once. The sample holds many counts of this clonotype. Its antigen remains unknown. This sample was also put to use in a study of T cells in Graves' hyperthyroidism and ophthalmopathy.

The clonotype comes from a man aged 30-40 years with Graves disease. The chain has TRBV12-3 or TRBV12-4 and TRBJ1-1; 8 bases match TRBD1. The sequenced sample was peripheral blood mononuclear cells (PBMCs), obtained at new diagnosis, from a patient treated with antithyroid drugs. The CDR3, as DNA: TGTGCCAGCAGTATCAGGGGGCGAGGTACTGAAGCTTTCTTT. Amino acids: CASSIRGRGTEAFF.